This is a list of T cell receptor beta chains from one sample in a study of blood T cell repertoires in COVID-19. Assay used: immunoSEQ multiplex PCR; TCRdb lists only in-frame clones, some missing. Counted here are 200,000 to 250,000 clones, about nine tenths occurring once; the ten biggest clones make up roughly 6.5%. The source material was peripheral blood. These receptors originate from a man in his sixties who had recovered from COVID-19. Each CDR3 is given without its conserved first and last residue. The D gene is left open where the match is weak. Clone size is not always given. Where it is, it says once, few, many or a class for expanded clones.

V gene: TRBV19; J gene: TRBJ1-5; clone size: .; D gene: .; CDR3 protein: ASSIRSVDSNQPQH
V gene: TRBV28; J gene: TRBJ1-2; clone size: .; D gene: .; CDR3 protein: ASSDPRTGEYGYT
V gene: TRBV7-9; J gene: TRBJ2-5; clone size: .; D gene: .; CDR3 protein: ASRLTGTQY
V gene: TRBV7-2; J gene: TRBJ1-4; clone size: .; D gene: .; CDR3 protein: ASSSGGRIGEKLF
V gene: TRBV7-3; J gene: TRBJ1-3; clone size: .; D gene: .; CDR3 protein: ASSKQGSGNTIY
V gene: TRBV5-1; J gene: TRBJ1-5; clone size: .; D gene: .; CDR3 protein: ASSLGRPDQPQH
V gene: TRBV9; J gene: TRBJ2-3; clone size: .; D gene: TRBD2; CDR3 protein: ASSVGLAGFLYTDTQY
V gene: TRBV5-4; J gene: TRBJ2-1; clone size: .; D gene: .; CDR3 protein: ASSSDRTYNEQF
V gene: TRBV10-3; J gene: TRBJ1-2; clone size: once; D gene: .; CDR3 protein: AISEFAPGANYGYT
V gene: TRBV19; J gene: TRBJ1-1; clone size: .; D gene: TRBD1; CDR3 protein: ASTNGQGARTEAF
V gene: TRBV7-3; J gene: TRBJ1-6; clone size: .; D gene: .; CDR3 protein: ASSLIRESPLH
V gene: TRBV6-5; J gene: TRBJ1-1; clone size: .; D gene: TRBD1; CDR3 protein: ASSTSTGWNTEAF
V gene: TRBV28; J gene: TRBJ2-7; clone size: .; D gene: .; CDR3 protein: ASSSPLRAQRGQY
V gene: TRBV5-1; J gene: TRBJ2-3; clone size: once; D gene: TRBD1; CDR3 protein: ASSYPGTAGTDTQY
V gene: TRBV11-3; J gene: TRBJ2-5; clone size: .; D gene: TRBD1; CDR3 protein: ASSPGTGISGRETQY
V gene: TRBV18; J gene: TRBJ2-5; clone size: .; D gene: .; CDR3 protein: ASSPGGKRQETQY
V gene: TRBV5-4; J gene: TRBJ2-1; clone size: .; D gene: TRBD2; CDR3 protein: ASSGGSGGALSYNEQF
V gene: TRBV27; J gene: TRBJ2-3; clone size: once; D gene: .; CDR3 protein: ASSPLEGLDTQY
V gene: TRBV30; J gene: TRBJ1-6; clone size: .; D gene: .; CDR3 protein: AWSVGGSPLH
V gene: TRBV6-1; J gene: TRBJ1-5; clone size: .; D gene: TRBD1; CDR3 protein: ASSENRGFGQPQH
V gene: TRBV19; J gene: TRBJ1-5; clone size: .; D gene: TRBD1; CDR3 protein: ASRTRQGEGNQPQH
V gene: TRBV5-1; J gene: TRBJ2-5; clone size: .; D gene: .; CDR3 protein: ASSLFGRVQETQY
V gene: TRBV6-5; J gene: TRBJ1-4; clone size: .; D gene: TRBD1; CDR3 protein: ASSDRGGGKLF
V gene: TRBV20-1; J gene: TRBJ1-2; clone size: .; D gene: .; CDR3 protein: SASRQGTNYGYT
V gene: TRBV19; J gene: TRBJ2-7; clone size: .; D gene: .; CDR3 protein: ASSNRKRASYEQY
V gene: TRBV6-1; J gene: TRBJ1-6; clone size: once; D gene: TRBD1; CDR3 protein: ASSEAQGQGARTLH
V gene: TRBV29-1; J gene: TRBJ2-6; clone size: .; D gene: .; CDR3 protein: SVVGVTSGANVLT
V gene: TRBV19; J gene: TRBJ2-1; clone size: .; D gene: .; CDR3 protein: ASSGGDSSRENEQF
V gene: TRBV11-3; J gene: TRBJ1-1; clone size: .; D gene: .; CDR3 protein: ASSPGVGQKNTEAF
V gene: TRBV19; J gene: TRBJ2-3; clone size: .; D gene: .; CDR3 protein: ASSIGDTQY
V gene: TRBV28; J gene: TRBJ1-1; clone size: .; D gene: TRBD1; CDR3 protein: ASSEIGTGGNTEAF
V gene: TRBV24-1; J gene: TRBJ2-1; clone size: .; D gene: TRBD2; CDR3 protein: ATSEKSGRSYNEQF
V gene: TRBV5-1; J gene: TRBJ2-2; clone size: .; D gene: TRBD1; CDR3 protein: ASRHGTGNTGELF
V gene: TRBV15; J gene: TRBJ2-1; clone size: .; D gene: TRBD1; CDR3 protein: ATDGRTGSRNEQF
V gene: TRBV27; J gene: TRBJ1-1; clone size: .; D gene: .; CDR3 protein: ASSYSGYTEAF
V gene: TRBV5-6; J gene: TRBJ2-7; clone size: once; D gene: TRBD1; CDR3 protein: ASSLWDRGFYEQY
V gene: TRBV2; J gene: TRBJ1-2; clone size: once; D gene: TRBD1; CDR3 protein: ASNSGTVYGYT
V gene: TRBV9; J gene: TRBJ1-6; clone size: .; D gene: .; CDR3 protein: ASSVAGAALYNSPLH
V gene: TRBV4-1; J gene: TRBJ1-3; clone size: .; D gene: .; CDR3 protein: ASSRDYSGNTIY
V gene: TRBV18; J gene: TRBJ1-1; clone size: .; D gene: .; CDR3 protein: ASSQYMEGVNTEAF
V gene: TRBV25-1; J gene: TRBJ1-1; clone size: few; D gene: .; CDR3 protein: ASKGGGTEAF
V gene: TRBV29-1; J gene: TRBJ1-5; clone size: .; D gene: .; CDR3 protein: SVGQQNQPQH
V gene: TRBV4-1; J gene: TRBJ2-1; clone size: .; D gene: TRBD2; CDR3 protein: ASSQDWGGSSGQF
V gene: TRBV12-5; J gene: TRBJ1-3; clone size: .; D gene: .; CDR3 protein: ASGLVLGSLGNTIY
V gene: TRBV7-2; J gene: TRBJ1-2; clone size: .; D gene: .; CDR3 protein: ASSPGLAGRSNGYT
V gene: TRBV18; J gene: TRBJ2-5; clone size: .; D gene: .; CDR3 protein: ASSPPTSRTKTQY